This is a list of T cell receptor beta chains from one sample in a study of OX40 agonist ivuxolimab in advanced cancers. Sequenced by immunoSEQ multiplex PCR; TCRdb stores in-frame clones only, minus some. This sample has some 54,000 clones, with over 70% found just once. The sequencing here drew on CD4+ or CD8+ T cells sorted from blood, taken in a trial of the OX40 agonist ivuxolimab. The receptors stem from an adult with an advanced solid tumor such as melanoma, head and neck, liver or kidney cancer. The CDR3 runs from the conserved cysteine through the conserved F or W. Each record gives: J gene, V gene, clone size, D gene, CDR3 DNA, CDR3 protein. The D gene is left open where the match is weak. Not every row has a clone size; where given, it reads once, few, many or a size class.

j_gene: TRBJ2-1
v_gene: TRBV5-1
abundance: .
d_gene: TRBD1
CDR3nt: TGCGCCAGCAGCCCGGACAGGGGGGTCCACAATGAGCAGTTCTTC
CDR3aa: CASSPDRGVHNEQFF

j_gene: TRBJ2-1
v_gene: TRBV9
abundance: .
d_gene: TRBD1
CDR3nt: TGTGCCAGCAGCGTAGCGCTTTTGGCTACAGGGGACAATGAGCAGTTCTTC
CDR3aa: CASSVALLATGDNEQFF

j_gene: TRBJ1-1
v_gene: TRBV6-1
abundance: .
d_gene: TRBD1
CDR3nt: TGTGCCAGCACCTGGGACAGGGCGAGCACTGAAGCTTTCTTT
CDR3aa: CASTWDRASTEAFF

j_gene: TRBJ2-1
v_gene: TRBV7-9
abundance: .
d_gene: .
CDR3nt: TGTGCCAGCAGCTTCCCGCCGGGGGGCGGGGTACACAATGAGCAGTTCTTC
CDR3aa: CASSFPPGGGVHNEQFF

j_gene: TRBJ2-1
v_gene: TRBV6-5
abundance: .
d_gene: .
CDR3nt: TGTGCCAGCAGTTATGGCGGCACCTCCTACAATGAGCAGTTCTTC
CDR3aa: CASSYGGTSYNEQFF

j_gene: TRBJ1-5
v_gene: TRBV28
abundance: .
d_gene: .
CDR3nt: TGTGCCAGCAGTTTGGTGAATCAGCCCCAGCATTTT
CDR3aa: CASSLVNQPQHF

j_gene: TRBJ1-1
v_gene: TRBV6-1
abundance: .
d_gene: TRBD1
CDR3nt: TGTGCCAGCAGTTTACACAGGGGGTCCACTGAAGCTTTCTTT
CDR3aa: CASSLHRGSTEAFF

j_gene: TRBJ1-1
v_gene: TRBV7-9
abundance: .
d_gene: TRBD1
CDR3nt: TGTGCCAGCAGCCCGCAGGGGGGTCCAAACACTGAAGCTTTCTTT
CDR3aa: CASSPQGGPNTEAFF

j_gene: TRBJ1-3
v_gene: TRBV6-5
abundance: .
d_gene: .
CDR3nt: TGTGCCAGCAGCTCCTATGGGGGGCTAGGAAACACCATATATTTT
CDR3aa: CASSSYGGLGNTIYF

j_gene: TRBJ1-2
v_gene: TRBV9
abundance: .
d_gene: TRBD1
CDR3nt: TGTGCCAGCAGCATCCGGGACAGGGAGGTTATGGGCTACACCTTC
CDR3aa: CASSIRDREVMGYTF

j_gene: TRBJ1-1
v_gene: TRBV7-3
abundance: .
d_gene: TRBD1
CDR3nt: TGTGCCAGCAGCTCCCAGGGGGCGAACACTGAAGCTTTCTTT
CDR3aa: CASSSQGANTEAFF

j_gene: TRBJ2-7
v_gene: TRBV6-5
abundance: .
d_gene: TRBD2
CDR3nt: TGTGCCAGCAGTTACTCGATCCTAGCGGGAGTCTACGAGCAGTACTTC
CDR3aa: CASSYSILAGVYEQYF

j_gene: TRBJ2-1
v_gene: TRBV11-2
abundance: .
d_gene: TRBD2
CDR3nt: TGTGCCAGCAGCTCCTCAGCGGGAGGGCCCTACAATGAGCAGTTCTTC
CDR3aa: CASSSSAGGPYNEQFF

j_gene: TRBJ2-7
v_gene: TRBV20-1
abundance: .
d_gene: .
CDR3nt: TGCAGTGCTAGCGGGGGCGGGAAGCAGTACTTC
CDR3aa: CSASGGGKQYF

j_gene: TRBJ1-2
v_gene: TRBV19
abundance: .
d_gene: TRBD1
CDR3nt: TGTGCCAGTAGTTTCGGACAGGGTGTTGGTGGCTACACCTTC
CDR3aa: CASSFGQGVGGYTF

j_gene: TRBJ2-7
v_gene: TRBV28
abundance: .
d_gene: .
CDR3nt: TGTGCCAGCACCAAAGGGGCAGTACCCTACGAGCAGTACTTC
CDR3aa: CASTKGAVPYEQYF

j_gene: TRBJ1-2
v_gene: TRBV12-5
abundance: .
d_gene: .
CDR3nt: TGTGCTAGTGCGGGGGTCTATTCCTATGGCTACACCTTC
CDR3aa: CASAGVYSYGYTF

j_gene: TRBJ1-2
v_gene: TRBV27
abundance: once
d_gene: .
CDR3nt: TGTGCCAGCAGCCTAACGGGACACCAGGCTAACTATGGCTACACCTTC
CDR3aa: CASSLTGHQANYGYTF

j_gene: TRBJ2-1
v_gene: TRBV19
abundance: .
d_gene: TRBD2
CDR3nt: TGTGCCAGTAGGCCGGGGGGGTCCTCCAACAATGAGCAGTTCTTC
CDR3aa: CASRPGGSSNNEQFF

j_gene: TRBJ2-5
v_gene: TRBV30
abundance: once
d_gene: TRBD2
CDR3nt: TGTGCCTGGGCCCCCCGTAGCGGGGGCACCCAGTACTTC
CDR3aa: CAWAPRSGGTQYF

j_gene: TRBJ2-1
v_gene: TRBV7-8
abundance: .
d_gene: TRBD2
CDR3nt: TGTGCCAGCAGCTTAGCGAGAGGACTAGCGGGGGGCAACTCCTACAATGAGCAGTTCTTC
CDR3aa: CASSLARGLAGGNSYNEQFF

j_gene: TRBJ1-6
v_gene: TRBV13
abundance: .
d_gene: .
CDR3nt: TGTGCCAGCAGCTTAACGAGGGGGGGCAGCTCCTATAATTCACCCCTCCACTTT
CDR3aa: CASSLTRGGSSYNSPLHF

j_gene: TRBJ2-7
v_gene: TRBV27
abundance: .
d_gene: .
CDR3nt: TGTGCCAGCAGTACTGCGGGACGATACGAGCAGTACTTC
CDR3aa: CASSTAGRYEQYF

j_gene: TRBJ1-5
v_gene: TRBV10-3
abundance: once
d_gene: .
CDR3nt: TGTGCCATAGGACGGGGGGATAGCAATCAGCCCCAGCATTTT
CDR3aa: CAIGRGDSNQPQHF

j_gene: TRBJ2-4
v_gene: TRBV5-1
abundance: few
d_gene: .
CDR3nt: TGCGCCAGCAGACCATTGGGGGCAGGGCTGGAGACCAAAAACATTCAGTACTTC
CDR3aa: CASRPLGAGLETKNIQYF

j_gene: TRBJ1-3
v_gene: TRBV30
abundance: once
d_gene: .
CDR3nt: TGTGCCTGGAGTAATTCCCTGAGAGGAAACACCATATATTTT
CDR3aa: CAWSNSLRGNTIYF

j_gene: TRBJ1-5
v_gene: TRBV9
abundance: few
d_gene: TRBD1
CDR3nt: TGTGCCAGCAGCGTAGCAGGGGGCGCCTCTCAGCCCCAGCATTTT
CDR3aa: CASSVAGGASQPQHF

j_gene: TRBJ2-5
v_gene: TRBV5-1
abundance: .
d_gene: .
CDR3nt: TGCGCCAGCAGCTTGGCCGGGGAGACCCAGTACTTC
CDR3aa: CASSLAGETQYF

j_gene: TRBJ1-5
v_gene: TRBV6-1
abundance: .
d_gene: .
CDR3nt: TGTGCCAGCTCGTCTCGGGATCAGCCCCAGCATTTT
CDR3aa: CASSSRDQPQHF

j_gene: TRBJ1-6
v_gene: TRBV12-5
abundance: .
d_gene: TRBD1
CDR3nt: TGTGCTAGTGGACAGGGGCTTAATTCACCCCTCCACTTT
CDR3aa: CASGQGLNSPLHF

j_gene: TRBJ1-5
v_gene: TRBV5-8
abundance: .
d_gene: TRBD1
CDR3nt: TGTGCCAGCAGCCACCGGACAGGGCGCAATCAGCCCCAGCATTTT
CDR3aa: CASSHRTGRNQPQHF

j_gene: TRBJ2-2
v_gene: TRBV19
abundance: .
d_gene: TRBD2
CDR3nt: TGTGCCAGTAACGGACGACTAGCGGGTCTCACCGGGGAGCTGTTTTTT
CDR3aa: CASNGRLAGLTGELFF

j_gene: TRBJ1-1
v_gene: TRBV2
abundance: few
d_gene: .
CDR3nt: TGTGCCAGCCGCCGGGAAAGGGGAAACACTGAAGCTTTCTTT
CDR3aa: CASRRERGNTEAFF

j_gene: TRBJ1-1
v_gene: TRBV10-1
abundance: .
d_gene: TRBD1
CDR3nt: TGCGCCAGCAGTGAGTCTATTCTGGGGCAGGGGGCACCCACTGAAGCTTTCTTT
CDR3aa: CASSESILGQGAPTEAFF

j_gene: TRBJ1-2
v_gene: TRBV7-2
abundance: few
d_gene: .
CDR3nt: TGTGCCAGCAGCTTAAAGGGATACTATGGCTACACCTTC
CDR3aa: CASSLKGYYGYTF

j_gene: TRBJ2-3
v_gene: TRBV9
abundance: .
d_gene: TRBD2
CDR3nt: TGTGCCAGCAGCGGTAGCGGGGTCGATACGCAGTATTTT
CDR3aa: CASSGSGVDTQYF

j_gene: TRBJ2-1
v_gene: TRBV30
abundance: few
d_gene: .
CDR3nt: TGTGCCTGGAGCGATAGCGGCTACAATGAGCAGTTCTTC
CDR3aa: CAWSDSGYNEQFF

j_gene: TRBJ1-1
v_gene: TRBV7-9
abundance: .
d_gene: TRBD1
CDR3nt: TGTGCCAGCAGCTACCGGACAGGCGCGAACACTGAAGCTTTCTTT
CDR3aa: CASSYRTGANTEAFF

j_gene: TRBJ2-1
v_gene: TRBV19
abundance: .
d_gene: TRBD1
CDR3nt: TGTGCCAGTAGTACCGGGACAGGGAGTCGCGGTGAGCAGTTCTTC
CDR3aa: CASSTGTGSRGEQFF

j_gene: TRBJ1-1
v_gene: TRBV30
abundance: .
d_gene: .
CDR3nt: TGTGCCTGGGTTCTCGGACCCGCGAACACTGAAGCTTTCTTT
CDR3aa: CAWVLGPANTEAFF

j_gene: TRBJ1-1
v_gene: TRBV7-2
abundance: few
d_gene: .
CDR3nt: TGTGCCAGCAGCCCCCGACGGATGAACACTGAAGCTTTCTTT
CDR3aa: CASSPRRMNTEAFF

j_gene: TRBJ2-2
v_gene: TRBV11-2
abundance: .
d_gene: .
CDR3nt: TGTGCCACCCCGGGTAGGGCTGACTATCACACCGGGGAGCTGTTTTTT
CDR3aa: CATPGRADYHTGELFF

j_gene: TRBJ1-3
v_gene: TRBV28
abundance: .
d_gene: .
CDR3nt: TGTGCCAGCAGTCCTCGGGGCGGCTTCTCTGGAAACACCATATATTTT
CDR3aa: CASSPRGGFSGNTIYF

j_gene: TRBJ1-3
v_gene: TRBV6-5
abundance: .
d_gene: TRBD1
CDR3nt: TGTGCCAGCAGTTACGAGAGGGGGCTCAACACCATATATTTT
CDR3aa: CASSYERGLNTIYF

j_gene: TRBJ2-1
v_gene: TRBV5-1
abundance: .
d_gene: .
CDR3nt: TGCGCCAGCACCGAAACGGCCTCGAGCTCCTACAATGAGCAGTTCTTC
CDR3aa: CASTETASSSYNEQFF

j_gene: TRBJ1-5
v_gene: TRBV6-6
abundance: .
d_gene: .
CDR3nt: TGTGCCAGCAGTCCCGGGCCCCTTAGCAATCAGCCCCAGCATTTT
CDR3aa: CASSPGPLSNQPQHF

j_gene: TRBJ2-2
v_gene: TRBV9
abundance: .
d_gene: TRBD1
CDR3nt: TGTGCCAGCAGCCCTAGACAGGGGGCGAGCACCGGGGAGCTGTTTTTT
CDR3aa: CASSPRQGASTGELFF

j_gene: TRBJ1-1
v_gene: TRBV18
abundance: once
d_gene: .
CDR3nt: TGTGCCAGCTCACCCTTTTACAACCCGAACACTGAAGCTTTCTTT
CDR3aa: CASSPFYNPNTEAFF

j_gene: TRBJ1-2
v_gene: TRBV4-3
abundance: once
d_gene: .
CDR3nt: TGCGCCAGCAGCCAAGTGGGACCTGGTCCACGGACTAACTATGGCTACACCTTC
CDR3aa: CASSQVGPGPRTNYGYTF

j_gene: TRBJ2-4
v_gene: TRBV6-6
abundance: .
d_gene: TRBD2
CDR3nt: TGTGCCAGCAGTTACCTCGGACTAGCGGGGCACATTCAGTACTTC
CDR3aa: CASSYLGLAGHIQYF

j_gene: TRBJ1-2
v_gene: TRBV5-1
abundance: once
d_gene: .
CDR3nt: TGCGCCAGCAGCTCCAACAGGGCATCCTATGGCTACACCTTC
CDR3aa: CASSSNRASYGYTF

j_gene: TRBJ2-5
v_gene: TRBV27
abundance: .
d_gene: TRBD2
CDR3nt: TGTGCCAGCAGTCCCGGGGGGGAGACCCAGTACTTC
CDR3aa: CASSPGGETQYF

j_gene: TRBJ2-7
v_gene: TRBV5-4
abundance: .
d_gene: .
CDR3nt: TGTGCCAGCAGCTTGGCCCGGGGGTACGAGCAGTACTTC
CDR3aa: CASSLARGYEQYF

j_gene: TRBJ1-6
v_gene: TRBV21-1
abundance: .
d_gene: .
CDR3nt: TGTGCCAGCAGCAACGGTGAGGACGGACAAGGGTCCTATAATTCACCCCTCCACTTT
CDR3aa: CASSNGEDGQGSYNSPLHF

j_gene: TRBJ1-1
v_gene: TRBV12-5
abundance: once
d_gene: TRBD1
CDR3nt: TGTGCTAGTGGTTTGGGGGGGTGGACAGGGGAGAAGGGAGCTTTCTTT
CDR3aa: CASGLGGWTGEKGAFF

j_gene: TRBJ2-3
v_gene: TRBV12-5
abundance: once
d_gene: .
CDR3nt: TGTGCTAGTGGTTTAGGGATTACGCAGTATTTT
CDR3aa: CASGLGITQYF

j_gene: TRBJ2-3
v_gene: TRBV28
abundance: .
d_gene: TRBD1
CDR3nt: TGTGCCAGCAGTTTAACACGGCTGCTAGCAGGGGGCTCCTCAGATACGCAGTATTTT
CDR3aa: CASSLTRLLAGGSSDTQYF